This T cell receptor beta chain was identified in a study of beta chain features in type 1 diabetes. Overall study findings and caveats: Small HLA sub-analyses could not settle whether HLA shapes TCRB rearrangement.

This CDR3 has 13 amino acids. CDR1 and CDR2 from the germline V gene are SGHDT and YYEEEE. Trimming took 0 bases from V and 8 from J, leaving 11 bases between them. Many counts were recorded for this clone. What it recognizes is unknown. The authors reverse transcribed all of the isolated RNA, so sequencing captured expressed TCRB transcripts. Measured with immunoSEQ multiplex PCR; TCRdb has only the in-frame clones, and not every one. The table lists about 290,000 clones, around 7.8% of them singletons. Sequencing was carried out using central memory CD4+ T cells from blood. V is TRBV5-6 and J is TRBJ1-2; tentative D call: TRBD1 (6 bases). The clonotype comes from a woman aged 18-29 years in good health. The CDR3, as DNA: TGTGCCAGCAGCTTGGAACAGGGAGGAGGCTACACCTTC. Translated, it gives CASSLEQGGGYTF. The full variable domain, with the rest looked up from reference TRBV5-6 and TRBJ1-2, is DAGVTQSPTHLIKTRGQQVTLRCSPKSGHDTVSWYQQALGQGPQFIFQYYEEEERQRGNFPDRFSGHQFPNYSSELNVNALLLGDSALYLCASSLEQGGGYTFGSGTRLTVV.